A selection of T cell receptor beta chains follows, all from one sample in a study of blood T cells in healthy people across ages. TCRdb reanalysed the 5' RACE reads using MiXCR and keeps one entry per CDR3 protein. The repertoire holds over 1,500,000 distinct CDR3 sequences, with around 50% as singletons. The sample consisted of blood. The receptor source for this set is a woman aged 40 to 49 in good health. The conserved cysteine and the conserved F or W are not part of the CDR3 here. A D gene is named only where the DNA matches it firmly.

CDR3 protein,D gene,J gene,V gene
ASSLAGTGFYEQY,TRBD1,TRBJ2-7,TRBV7-2
SVPGQGLHEQY,TRBD1,TRBJ2-7,TRBV20-1
SARGVSGLLETQY,.,TRBJ2-5,TRBV20-1
ASVGGESNEQF,TRBD2,TRBJ2-1,TRBV28
ASRDRGETEAF,TRBD1,TRBJ1-1,TRBV5-1
ASIRGSHNEQF,.,TRBJ2-1,TRBV7-9
ASINTQGEGYT,TRBD1,TRBJ1-2,TRBV11-2
ASSYILPTEPQETQY,.,TRBJ2-5,TRBV6-2/TRBV6-3
SAYGQLYEQY,.,TRBJ2-7,TRBV29-1
SVESAETQY,.,TRBJ2-5,TRBV20-1
ASSWDRGPEKLF,TRBD1,TRBJ1-4,TRBV7-2
ASSSYYRGHPYNEQF,TRBD1,TRBJ2-1,TRBV7-8
ASSYGTSSGNEQF,TRBD2,TRBJ2-1,TRBV6-6
ASSRGREKDYGYT,TRBD1,TRBJ1-2,TRBV18
ASSVGGGWEQF,.,TRBJ2-1,TRBV6-5
ASSLGYRGLAGLTYNEPQH,.,TRBJ1-5,TRBV11-2
ASSQGVRNEQY,.,TRBJ2-5,TRBV4-3
AIKRDVTGTDTQY,.,TRBJ2-3,TRBV10-3
ASSPGRGIGAGSTDTQY,TRBD2,TRBJ2-3,TRBV5-1
ASRKGAWIETQY,TRBD1,TRBJ2-5,TRBV6-5
ASSSTSGTESANYGYT,.,TRBJ1-2,TRBV6-5
ASSPISHISYNEQF,.,TRBJ2-1,TRBV7-2
ASIPGTSVFSNQPQH,.,TRBJ1-5,TRBV28
SAGLAVPPNEQF,.,TRBJ2-1,TRBV20-1
ASSFGGPGGIQY,.,TRBJ2-4,TRBV7-2
AISDPGGTGSTYEQY,TRBD1,TRBJ2-7,TRBV10-3
ASSQGRVSGDEQF,.,TRBJ2-1,TRBV4-3
ASSEGLDPHNEQF,TRBD2,TRBJ2-1,TRBV9
ASSPRQGRLAF,TRBD1,TRBJ1-1,TRBV7-2
ASSLSTLGKQETQY,.,TRBJ2-5,TRBV28
SAYLGGGTDTQY,.,TRBJ2-3,TRBV20-1
SASRPAGNPPLH,.,TRBJ1-6,TRBV20-1
ASSQGTDHEKLF,.,TRBJ1-4,TRBV4-3
ASSQAESLGYT,.,TRBJ1-2,TRBV14
SARVASGGTQETQY,TRBD2,TRBJ2-5,TRBV20-1
SARDASGATDTQY,TRBD2,TRBJ2-3,TRBV20-1
ATREGSGATQETQY,TRBD2,TRBJ2-5,TRBV24-1
AASWGNSPETQY,.,.,TRBV24-1
ASSPTGREKLF,TRBD1,TRBJ1-4,TRBV7-2
ASSSSGALHNEQF,TRBD2,TRBJ2-1,TRBV5-1
ASSSPGQGGEKLF,TRBD1,TRBJ1-4,TRBV28
ASSLRFEGLADNNEQF,TRBD2,TRBJ2-1,TRBV7-6
ASSSSGFRY,TRBD2,TRBJ2-3,TRBV6-2/TRBV6-3
ASSEWGGGAVDEQF,TRBD2,TRBJ2-1,TRBV2
ASSLVWGARETQY,.,TRBJ2-5,TRBV5-1
ASSPELSQETQY,.,TRBJ2-5,TRBV4-1
SVRLVSGETQY,.,TRBJ2-5,TRBV29-1
ASSELQPTGVSYT,.,TRBJ1-2,TRBV10-2
ARGRGGHTEAF,.,TRBJ1-1,TRBV6-5
ASKGSTNEKLF,.,TRBJ1-4,TRBV2
ASSFRGQPPSGANVLT,TRBD1,TRBJ2-6,TRBV7-8
ASSFGPGQTYEQY,TRBD1,TRBJ2-7,TRBV5-6
ASRKSGPVYEQF,.,TRBJ2-1,TRBV12-3/TRBV12-4
ASSQSRVSGGSAANVLT,TRBD2,TRBJ2-6,TRBV3-1
ASSLAQGMNTEAF,TRBD1,TRBJ1-1,TRBV5-1
ASSYVDRGRDEQF,TRBD1,TRBJ2-1,TRBV6-5